This TCR beta chain was recovered during a study of metastatic and nonmetastatic thyroid tumors. In the study overall: Malignant and benign thyroid patients had repertoires compared in peripheral blood and tumor or nodule tissue. Study-level points and caveats: It was reported that TCR beta diversity was significantly higher in malignant thyroid tumors than benign nodules, in blood and tumor.

Original analysis: Built for papillary thyroid cancer, a distant-metastasis classifier drew on CDR3 differences across clinicopathological groups. From the PCR reads, TCRdb re-called clones with MiXCR. In this record, the V and J calls reflect TCRdb's handling and not the investigators' own analysis. This sample yields around 30,000 clones, of which about a fifth are seen a single time; around 3% belongs to the top ten. No patient had received any treatment before thyroid surgery. This clone has only a few counts. Its specificity is not known. This CDR3 spans 14 amino acids. In germline, CDR1 is SGHRS, CDR2 YFSETQ.

The sample was tumor tissue. The chain carries TRBV5-1 and TRBJ2-3; D perhaps matches TRBD1 (6 bases). This clonotype originated in a male donor with papillary thyroid cancer or a benign thyroid nodule (not recorded which). Some clones in this sample may be carry-over from other donors' samples. Here the CDR3 DNA reads TGCGCTATCAGCTGGGGGCAGAGGGCAGATACGCAGTATTTT. Protein product: CAISWGQRADTQYF.